One sample yielded the 21 T cell receptor beta chains listed below, sequenced in a study of CD8 T cells in Susac syndrome. Random hexamers served to reverse transcribe roughly 0.5 to 1 ug RNA. TCRdb called the immunoSEQ multiplex PCR reads again in MiXCR, with one record for every CDR3 protein. This table holds 400,000 or so distinct CDR3 sequences, 85% found once. The sequenced material came from CD8+ T cells from PBMCs. The receptors stem from a human donor with multiple sclerosis.

The chain couples TRBV20-1 to TRBJ2-7; D unclear. Trimming left V 3 bases short and J 0 bases short, with 18 bases between. This CDR3 contains 16 residues. The germline V gene has CDR1 DFQATT and CDR2 SNEGSKA (reference sequence). The CDR3 reads CSARGIWIRGSYEQYF. In DNA, the CDR3 is TGCAGTGCTAGGGGCATTTGGATTAGAGGCTCCTACGAGCAGTACTTC.

This clonotype is a singleton in its sample. The chain has TRBV6-1 and TRBJ1-2, with D possibly TRBD1 on 5 matching bases. Trimming cost V 1 base and J 8 bases, with 20 bases left between them. Germline CDR1 reads MNHNS; CDR2 reads SASEGT. The CDR3 is made up of 16 amino acids. The CDR3 DNA reads TGTGCCAGCAGTGAAGATAGTAGGGGTCCGCTGGAGGGCTACACCTTC. It is translated as CASSEDSRGPLEGYTF.

The chain combines TRBV7-9 with TRBJ2-5, with 7 nucleotides matching TRBD2. CDR3 length equals 12 residues. The germline V gene has CDR1 SEHNR and CDR2 FQNEAQ (reference sequence). J was trimmed by 4 bases and V by 6 bases; bases with no gene match: 2. CDR3 DNA: TGTGCCAGCAGGGGAGGGCGAGAGACCCAGTACTTC. Amino acids: CASRGGRETQYF.

The V call is TRBV7-9, the J call TRBJ1-3; D might be TRBD1 (6 bases). The germline gives CDR1 SEHNR, CDR2 FQNEAQ (reference sequence). The ends were cut back, 2 bases at V and 2 bases at J, with 10 bases in the middle. The CDR3 has 15 amino acids. CDR3 region: CASSLRQVPGNTIYF. The CDR3, as DNA: TGTGCCAGCAGCTTACGACAGGTCCCTGGAAACACCATATATTTT.

The V and J genes are TRBV10-2 and TRBJ2-1; 8 positions match TRBD2. Trimming removed 5 bases from V and 9 bases from J; junction bases left unmatched: 6. CDR1 WSHSY and CDR2 SAAADI come from the germline V gene. This CDR3 has 13 amino acids. The CDR3 sequence is CASSRGGIGEQFF. Here the CDR3 DNA reads TGCGCCAGCAGTCGGGGGGGCATAGGTGAGCAGTTCTTC.

The chain has TRBV3-1 and TRBJ2-2; 13 bases match TRBD2. With 0 bases clipped from V and 1 base from J, the junction kept 2 bases outside the gene matches. Germline V gives CDR1 LGHDT, CDR2 YNNKEL (reference sequence). This CDR3 has 18 residues. The CDR3 spells CASSQETSGGMNTGELFF. In DNA form, the CDR3 reads TGTGCCAGCAGCCAAGAGACTAGCGGGGGGATGAACACCGGGGAGCTGTTTTTT.

V usage is TRBV14 and J usage is TRBJ2-7; TRBD2 matches at 13 bases. Germline V gene lookup returns CDR1 SGHDN and CDR2 FVKESK. The ends lost 3 bases at V and 5 bases at J; junction bases unmatched: 4. The CDR3 is made up of 15 amino acids. The CDR3 nucleotides are TGTGCCAGCAGCCACTTGACTAGCGGGAGGCACGAGCAGTACTTC. Protein product: CASSHLTSGRHEQYF.

V usage is TRBV6-1 and J usage is TRBJ1-5, with TRBD1 matching over 7 bases. V shed 2 bases, J shed 4 bases, and the junction held 8 bases outside the gene matches. From germline, CDR1 is MNHNS and CDR2 SASEGT. The CDR3 is made up of 16 amino acids. CDR3 sequence (DNA): TGTGCCAGCAGTGAAATGGGACAGATGCCTAATCAGCCCCAGCATTTT. This translates into CASSEMGQMPNQPQHF.

The chain joins TRBV11-2 to TRBJ1-1, with D tentatively TRBD1 (5 bases). Germline V CDR1 and CDR2: SGHAT, FQNNGV. This CDR3 contains 14 residues. V lost 5 bases to trimming and J lost 1 base, with 11 bases between them. This CDR3 reads CASSIGHWNTEAFF. In nucleotides, the CDR3 is TGTGCCAGCAGCATCGGACATTGGAACACTGAAGCTTTCTTT. The whole variable domain, filled in from reference TRBV11-2 and TRBJ1-1, reads EAGVAQSPRYKIIEKRQSVAFWCNPISGHATLYWYQQILGQGPKLLIQFQNNGVVDDSQLPKDRFSAERLKGVDSTLKIQPAKLEDSAVYLCASSIGHWNTEAFFGQGTRLTVV.

V gene TRBV4-1 combines with J gene TRBJ1-4; D perhaps matches TRBD1 (6 bases). Trimming took off 1 base at V and 6 bases at J, with 15 bases between the two ends. Germline CDR1 is MGHRA and CDR2 is YSYEKL. CDR3 length: 16 residues. This chain's CDR3 is CASSQAPPGVDEKLFF. The CDR3 nucleotides are TGCGCCAGCAGCCAAGCCCCGCCAGGGGTGGATGAAAAACTGTTTTTT.

The chain links TRBV30 to TRBJ2-1; D not resolved. CDR3 size: 14 residues. V lost 0 bases and J 3 bases, leaving 9 bases between the germline ends. Looked up from germline, CDR1 is GTSNPN and CDR2 is SVGIG (reference sequence). The CDR3 region has the DNA TGTGCCTGGAGTGTATATTCGAACTACAATGAGCAGTTCTTC. It yields the protein CAWSVYSNYNEQFF.

This clonotype occurred once. J is TRBJ2-3 and V is TRBV7-9, with D possibly TRBD2 on 7 matching bases. This CDR3 is 17 amino acids long. CDR1 and CDR2 from the germline V gene are SEHNR and FQNEAQ (reference sequence). Trimming left V 5 bases short and J 2 bases short, with 20 bases between. This CDR3 reads CASSVVLGGGPTDTQYF. Here the CDR3 DNA reads TGTGCCAGCAGCGTCGTTCTGGGCGGGGGCCCCACAGATACGCAGTATTTT.

The chain has TRBV29-1 and TRBJ1-2; tentative D call: TRBD1 (6 bases). V lost 3 bases and J 6 bases, leaving 17 bases between the germline ends. Germline V gene data show CDR1 as SQVTM and CDR2 as ANQGSEA. The CDR3 spans 14 residues. CDR3 coding DNA: TGCAGCGTTGAGGGAGGGGGGGCGCCAAATGGCTACACCTTC. This sequence encodes CSVEGGGAPNGYTF.

The chain joins TRBV30 to TRBJ1-2; 11 bases line up with TRBD1. CDR3 length: 14 amino acids. After removal of 7 bases from V and 8 bases from J, the junction contained 12 bases not matched to a gene. The germline V gene encodes CDR1 GTSNPN and CDR2 SVGIG (reference sequence). The CDR3: CAFHPGTGGGGYTF. The CDR3 region has the DNA TGTGCCTTTCACCCGGGGACAGGGGGGGGAGGCTACACCTTC.

This rearrangement joins TRBV6-2 or TRBV6-3 to TRBJ2-7; D tentatively reads TRBD1 or TRBD2 (5 bases each). Trimming stripped 7 bases from V and 2 bases from J, with 12 bases between. Germline lookup yields CDR1 MNHEY and CDR2 SVGEGT. CDR3 length: 13 residues. CDR3: CASTRDPTYEQYF. CDR3 DNA sequence: TGTGCCAGCACCCGGGACCCAACCTACGAGCAGTACTTC.

This chain links TRBV2 with TRBJ1-2, with D unresolved. The CDR3 consists of 14 residues. CDR1 and CDR2 from the germline V gene are SNHLY and FYNNEI. Between the trimmed V and J ends, which lost 8 bases and 1 base, there was a span of 14 bases. The CDR3 nucleotides are TGTGCCAGCGGATCTGGACTGGTTAACTATGGCTACACCTTC. As protein: CASGSGLVNYGYTF. The full variable domain, in which reference TRBV2 and TRBJ1-2 provide the parts outside the CDR3, is EPEVTQTPSHQVTQMGQEVILRCVPISNHLYFYWYRQILGQKVEFLVSFYNNEISEKSEIFDDQFSVERPDGSNFTLKIRSTKLEDSAMYFCASGSGLVNYGYTFGSGTRLTVV.

This chain joins TRBV4-1 and TRBJ2-1; unclear D gene. The CDR3 runs 12 residues. Trimming took 3 bases from V and 9 from J, leaving 9 bases between them. CDR1 is MGHRA, CDR2 YSYEKL, per germline. CDR3 nucleotide sequence: TGCGCCAGCAGCCACAACGTCGGTGAGCAGTTCTTC. It is translated as CASSHNVGEQFF.

Turning to this clonotype: Just one base apart from a much larger clone, this may be a read error. The chain has TRBV7-6 and TRBJ2-7; a weak D match, TRBD2 (5 bases). V shed 4 bases and J shed 6 bases, with 7 bases lying between them. Germline V gene data show CDR1 as SGHVS and CDR2 as FNYEAQ. The CDR3 runs to 11 residues. In DNA, the CDR3 is TGTGCCAGCAGCTCCGAGGGCGAGCAGTACTTC. It is translated as CASSSEGEQYF.

This clonotype appeared once. The V and J genes are TRBV2 and TRBJ2-3, with 10 bases matching TRBD2. Germline V lookup: CDR1 SNHLY, CDR2 FYNNEI. The CDR3 totals 17 residues. J lost 1 base, V lost 3 bases, and 7 bases had no gene match. CDR3 sequence: CASSDQREGWGTDTQYF. Written as DNA, the CDR3 is TGTGCCAGCAGTGATCAGCGGGAGGGATGGGGCACAGATACGCAGTATTTT.

The chain is built from TRBV9 and TRBJ2-3; possibly TRBD2 for D (5 bases). The CDR3 length is 14 residues. Trimming took 3 bases from V and 0 from J, leaving 8 bases between them. Germline assignment: CDR1 SGDLS and CDR2 YYNGEE. CDR3 DNA sequence: TGTGCCAGCAGCGGCAGGACTAGCACAGATACGCAGTATTTT. It translates to CASSGRTSTDTQYF.

V gene TRBV2 combines with J gene TRBJ2-7; TRBD2 matches 15 bases. V dropped 6 bases and J dropped 4; count of bases not matched to a gene: 1. The CDR3 has 14 residues. Germline V gene lookup returns CDR1 SNHLY and CDR2 FYNNEI. DNA of the CDR3: TGTGCCAGCAGGGGACTAGCGGGAGGATACGAGCAGTACTTC. It codes for CASRGLAGGYEQYF.